The T cell receptor (beta chain) described here comes from a study of CD8 T cell repertoires and HIV-1 epitope variants. Study in general: Each of Twenty-five Gag and Nef epitope peptides stimulated a separate culture.

Germline trimming cut 6 bases from V and 5 bases from J; bases unmatched to any gene: 9. Germline lookup yields CDR1 MNHEY and CDR2 SMNVEV (reference sequence). The CDR3 loop spans 16 amino acids. Sequencing was performed with immunoSEQ multiplex PCR; in TCRdb, only in-frame clones are kept and a portion is missing. The table shows roughly 4,900 clones, with less than 75% occurring only once. By share, this clone counts as medium-sized (0.01 to 0.1%). Its specificity is not known. Points from the study as a whole: Eight to ten TCR beta clonotypes were antigen-specific, more than five apparently recognizing autologous or escape variants.

The J gene is TRBJ1-6, the V gene TRBV27, with 8 bases matching TRBD1. The receptor was derived from a male donor with HIV. Sequences were obtained from cultured CD8+ T cells derived from PBMCs. The chain's CDR3 is CASSRTSRGHNSPLHF. In nucleotides, the CDR3 is TGTGCCAGCAGCAGGACTAGCAGGGGGCATAATTCACCCCTCCACTTT.